The 17 T cell receptor beta chains given below trace back to one sample, sequenced in a study of control samples from healthy donors and cancer patients. TCRdb keeps only in-frame clones here, not all; method: immunoSEQ multiplex PCR. The data show approximately 70,000 clones, with roughly 90% seen just once and over 3.5% held by the top ten. The sample was blood. All receptors derive from a woman aged 45-65 years in good health.

A remark on this clone: Other DNA variants within this sample encode the same CDR3. Here the CDR3 DNA reads TGTGCCAGCAGTTTAAGCACTGAAGCTTTCTTT. Translation gives CASSLSTEAFF. This chain joins TRBV28 and TRBJ1-1; D unresolved. CDR1 MDHEN and CDR2 SYDVKM come from the germline V gene. The V gene lost 2 bases and the J gene lost 4 bases, with 2 bases spanning the gap. This CDR3 spans 11 amino acids.

The V and J genes are TRBV28 and TRBJ2-3, with D unresolved. The CDR3 is made up of 16 amino acids. Germline V gene sequence: CDR1 MDHEN, CDR2 SYDVKM. Trimming stripped 2 bases from V and 0 bases from J, with 12 bases between. This CDR3 reads CASSLLGLSSTDTQYF. Written as DNA, the CDR3 is TGTGCCAGCAGTTTACTCGGATTATCTAGCACAGATACGCAGTATTTT.

This chain joins TRBV6-6 and TRBJ2-7; 11 bases are shared with TRBD2. The CDR3 extends over 16 amino acids. J lost 2 bases, V lost 0 bases, and 3 bases had no gene match. CDR1 and CDR2 from the germline V gene are MNHNY and SVGAGI (reference sequence). CDR3 in DNA: TGTGCCAGCAGTTACTCGGGACTAGCGGTTCCCTACGAGCAGTACTTC. Translation: CASSYSGLAVPYEQYF.

The chain has TRBV2 and TRBJ1-1; D is undetermined. V gave up 6 bases and J gave up 3 bases, with 14 bases separating them. The V gene's germline CDR1 is SNHLY and CDR2 FYNNEI. The CDR3 consists of 14 residues. CDR3 sequence (DNA): TGTGCCAGCAGAAGAGTAGGATTGTACACTGAAGCTTTCTTT. Amino acids: CASRRVGLYTEAFF. Full variable domain (missing parts from reference TRBV2 and TRBJ1-1): EPEVTQTPSHQVTQMGQEVILRCVPISNHLYFYWYRQILGQKVEFLVSFYNNEISEKSEIFDDQFSVERPDGSNFTLKIRSTKLEDSAMYFCASRRVGLYTEAFFGQGTRLTVV.

The rearrangement uses TRBV19 and TRBJ2-2; D remains unclear. V was cut by 3 bases and J by 9 bases, with 8 bases left in between. CDR1 and CDR2 from the germline V gene are LNHDA and SQIVND (reference sequence). The CDR3 length is 12 residues. CDR3 amino acids: CASSMGRRELFF. In DNA form, the CDR3 reads TGTGCCAGTAGTATGGGTCGTCGGGAGCTGTTTTTT.

J is TRBJ1-2 and V is TRBV27; 7 bases fit TRBD1. The CDR3 runs 13 residues. The junction had 1 base not matched to a gene; V was cut back by 3 bases and J by 3 bases. Germline V gene lookup returns CDR1 MNHEY and CDR2 SMNVEV (reference sequence). The CDR3 sequence: CASSFDRDYGYTF. Written as DNA, the CDR3 is TGTGCCAGCAGTTTCGACAGGGACTATGGCTACACCTTC.

The rearrangement joins TRBV9 to TRBJ1-2, with 9 bases that match TRBD1. V lost 3 bases and J lost 11; bases outside the gene matches: 8. The CDR3 consists of 13 residues. The germline gives CDR1 SGDLS, CDR2 YYNGEE. The chain's CDR3 is CASSATSTGGYTF. The CDR3 region has the DNA TGTGCCAGCAGCGCTACTTCGACAGGGGGATACACCTTC.

This chain uses TRBV18 with TRBJ1-5; no firm D call. The CDR3 length is 13 residues. CDR1 and CDR2 (germline): KGHSH, LQKENI. V shed 2 bases and J shed 1 base, with 3 bases lying between them. The DNA for the CDR3 is TGTGCCAGCTCACCAAAAAGCAATCAGCCCCAGCATTTT. Its protein product is CASSPKSNQPQHF.

The rearrangement links TRBV6-2 or TRBV6-3 to TRBJ2-1; 11 bases line up with TRBD2. Trimming took 6 bases from V and 6 from J; bases not matched to a gene: 10. This CDR3 has 16 residues. The V gene's germline CDR1 is MNHEY and CDR2 SVGEGT. CDR3 bases: TGTGCCAGCAGCTATAGCGGGAGGGCACTCTTCAATGAGCAGTTCTTC. This translates into CASSYSGRALFNEQFF.

The CDR3, as DNA: TGTGCCTGGAGTGTTCAGCAGGGTTATGAAAAACTGTTTTTT. This sequence encodes CAWSVQQGYEKLFF. The V gene is TRBV30, the J gene TRBJ1-4; a possible D gene is TRBD1 (5 bases). The ends were cut back, 0 bases at V and 6 bases at J, with 11 bases in the middle. Germline-derived CDR1 and CDR2 are GTSNPN and SVGIG (reference sequence). CDR3 length equals 14 residues.

The chain links TRBV9 to TRBJ2-7; possibly TRBD1 or TRBD2 for D (5 bases each). Germline CDR1 and CDR2: SGDLS and YYNGEE. The V gene lost 0 bases and the J gene lost 1 base, with 8 bases spanning the gap. CDR3 size: 14 residues. CDR3 DNA sequence: TGTGCCAGCAGCGTAGCGGGACGGTCCTACGAGCAGTACTTC. As protein: CASSVAGRSYEQYF.

This chain connects TRBV7-2 to TRBJ2-2; D perhaps matches TRBD1 (5 bases). This CDR3 spans 13 amino acids. V was cut by 6 bases and J by 5 bases, with 10 bases left in between. Germline-derived CDR1 and CDR2 are SGHTA and FQGNSA. The CDR3 DNA follows: TGTGCCAGCAGGACGCAGGGAACCGGGGAGCTGTTTTTT. Translating it yields CASRTQGTGELFF.

The chain recombines TRBV6-5 with TRBJ2-1; D is undetermined. This CDR3 region has 12 residues. Germline V gene sequence: CDR1 MNHEY, CDR2 SVGAGI. Trimming removed 6 bases from V and 5 bases from J, with 8 bases in between. The chain's CDR3 is CASSEADNEQFF. The CDR3 coding sequence is TGTGCCAGCAGCGAGGCGGACAATGAGCAGTTCTTC.

V usage is TRBV9 and J usage is TRBJ2-2; D ambiguous. The V end lost 0 bases, the J end lost 5 bases, and 17 bases lay between the germline ends. CDR1 SGDLS and CDR2 YYNGEE come from the germline V gene. The CDR3 runs to 17 residues. The CDR3 region has the DNA TGTGCCAGCAGCGTAGGACCCTCCGGGCTAGAGACCGGGGAGCTGTTTTTT. This sequence encodes CASSVGPSGLETGELFF.

The chain carries TRBV7-2 and TRBJ1-1; no reliable D call. Germline V CDR1 and CDR2: SGHTA, FQGNSA. The CDR3 length is 14 residues. Trimming pared 1 base from V and 3 bases from J, leaving 9 bases between. The DNA for the CDR3 is TGTGCCAGCAGCTTAGTCGCCAGAGACACTGAAGCTTTCTTT. Translation gives CASSLVARDTEAFF. Full variable domain (outside the CDR3, taken from reference TRBV7-2 and TRBJ1-1): GAGVSQSPSNKVTEKGKDVELRCDPISGHTALYWYRQSLGQGLEFLIYFQGNSAPDKSGLPSDRFSAERTGGSVSTLTIQRTQQEDSAVYLCASSLVARDTEAFFGQGTRLTVV.

The chain is built from TRBV7-9 and TRBJ2-3; 7 bases match TRBD2. This CDR3 has 16 residues. Germline V lookup: CDR1 SEHNR, CDR2 FQNEAQ (reference sequence). J lost 1 base, V lost 5 bases, and 9 bases had no gene match. For the CDR3, the DNA is TGTGCCAGCAGCGCACGGACTAGTCGCGGCACAGATACGCAGTATTTT. Its translation: CASSARTSRGTDTQYF. The complete variable domain, with remaining parts taken from reference TRBV7-9 and TRBJ2-3, reads DTGVSQNPRHKITKRGQNVTFRCDPISEHNRLYWYRQTLGQGPEFLTYFQNEAQLEKSRLLSDRFSAERPKGSFSTLEIQRTEQGDSAMYLCASSARTSRGTDTQYFGPGTRLTVL.

The J gene is TRBJ2-7, the V gene TRBV9, with 10 bases aligning to TRBD1. J lost 2 bases, V lost 4 bases, and 6 bases had no gene match. This CDR3 is 15 amino acids long. The germline V gene encodes CDR1 SGDLS and CDR2 YYNGEE. In DNA, the CDR3 is TGTGCCAGCAGCCCCCTGGGACAGGGGACCTACGAGCAGTACTTC. It codes for CASSPLGQGTYEQYF.